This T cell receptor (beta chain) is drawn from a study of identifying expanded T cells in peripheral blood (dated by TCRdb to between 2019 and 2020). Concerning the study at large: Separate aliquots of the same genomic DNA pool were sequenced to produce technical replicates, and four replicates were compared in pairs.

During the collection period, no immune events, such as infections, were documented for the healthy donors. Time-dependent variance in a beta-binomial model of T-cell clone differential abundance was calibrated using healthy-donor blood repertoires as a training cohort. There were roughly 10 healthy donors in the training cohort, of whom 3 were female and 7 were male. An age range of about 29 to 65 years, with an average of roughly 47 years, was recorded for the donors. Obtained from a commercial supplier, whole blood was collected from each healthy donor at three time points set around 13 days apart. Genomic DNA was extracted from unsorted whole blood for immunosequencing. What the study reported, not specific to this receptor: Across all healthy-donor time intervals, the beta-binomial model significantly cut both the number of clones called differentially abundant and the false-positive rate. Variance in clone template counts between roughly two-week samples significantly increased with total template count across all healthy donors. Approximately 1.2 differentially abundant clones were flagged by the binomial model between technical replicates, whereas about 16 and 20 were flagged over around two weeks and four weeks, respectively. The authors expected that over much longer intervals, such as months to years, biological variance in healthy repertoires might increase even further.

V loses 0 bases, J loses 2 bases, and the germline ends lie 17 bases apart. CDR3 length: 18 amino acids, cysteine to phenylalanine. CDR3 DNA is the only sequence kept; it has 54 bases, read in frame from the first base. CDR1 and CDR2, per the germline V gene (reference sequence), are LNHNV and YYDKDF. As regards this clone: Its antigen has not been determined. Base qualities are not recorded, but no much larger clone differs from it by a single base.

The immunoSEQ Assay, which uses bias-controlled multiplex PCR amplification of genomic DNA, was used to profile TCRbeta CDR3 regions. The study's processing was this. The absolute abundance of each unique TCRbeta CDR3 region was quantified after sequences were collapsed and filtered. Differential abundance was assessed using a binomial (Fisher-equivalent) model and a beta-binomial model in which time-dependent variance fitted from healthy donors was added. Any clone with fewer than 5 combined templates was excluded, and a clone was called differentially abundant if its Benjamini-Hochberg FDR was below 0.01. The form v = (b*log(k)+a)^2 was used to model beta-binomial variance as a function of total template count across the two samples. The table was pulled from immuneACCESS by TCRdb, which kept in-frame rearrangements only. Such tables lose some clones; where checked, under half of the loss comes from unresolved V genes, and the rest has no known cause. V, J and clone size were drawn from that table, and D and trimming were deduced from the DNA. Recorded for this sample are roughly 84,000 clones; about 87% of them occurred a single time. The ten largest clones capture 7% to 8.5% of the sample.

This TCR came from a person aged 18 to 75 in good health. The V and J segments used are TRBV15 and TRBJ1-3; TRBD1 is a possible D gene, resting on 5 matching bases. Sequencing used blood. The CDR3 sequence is CATSRDHRQGGAGNTIYF. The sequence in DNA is TGTGCCACCAGCAGAGACCATCGGCAGGGCGGCGCTGGAAACACCATATATTTT.